The 29 T cell receptor beta chains given below trace back to one sample, sequenced in a study of cytotoxic CD8 clonotypes in ibrutinib-treated CLL. The data were produced by immunoSEQ multiplex PCR, yet TCRdb's version contains in-frame clones alone and is incomplete. The sample carries some 150,000 clones, approximately 77% recorded once. This sample comprised PBMCs, obtained after 12 months of ibrutinib treatment. These receptors all come from a human donor with chronic lymphocytic leukemia.

This sequence joins TRBV6-6 and TRBJ1-5; no firm D call. The V and J ends lost 4 bases and 3 bases respectively, with 10 bases between them. CDR1 is MNHNY, CDR2 SVGAGI, per germline (reference sequence). There are 14 residues in the CDR3. CDR3 sequence (DNA): TGTGCCAGCAGTTCTCCCGGGAACAATCAGCCCCAGCATTTT. Translated: CASSSPGNNQPQHF.

The rearrangement links TRBV5-3 to TRBJ2-3; D gene ambiguous. TRBV5-3 is sorted into the ORF group, with uncertain function. V lost 3 bases, J lost 1 base, and 15 bases lay in between. This CDR3 has 16 residues. The DNA of the CDR3 is TGTGCCAGAAGCTGCAAGTCTTCCAAGGGCACAGATACGCAGTATTTT. Protein sequence: CARSCKSSKGTDTQYF.

This clone was seen only once. The rearrangement uses TRBV28 and TRBJ1-2; 11 nucleotides line up with TRBD1. The germline gives CDR1 MDHEN, CDR2 SYDVKM. The length of the CDR3 is 14 residues. With 2 bases clipped from V and 12 bases from J, the junction kept 8 bases outside the gene matches. CDR3 loop: CASSLPGQGAADTF. CDR3 nucleotides: TGTGCCAGCAGTTTACCTGGACAGGGGGCGGCCGACACCTTC.

This chain uses TRBV5-1 with TRBJ2-2, with TRBD1 matching over 7 bases. The CDR3 sequence is 16 residues long. The germline V gene encodes CDR1 SGHRS and CDR2 YFSETQ. Trimming took 4 bases from V and 2 from J; bases not matched to a gene: 8. CDR3 DNA: TGCGCCAGCAGCCCGAGACGGACAGGAAACACCGGGGAGCTGTTTTTT. Translation gives CASSPRRTGNTGELFF.

The J gene is TRBJ2-7, the V gene TRBV4-2; possible D gene TRBD2, 5 bases. The length of the CDR3 is 14 residues. Between the trimmed V and J ends, which lost 0 bases and 6 bases, there was a span of 12 bases. CDR1 and CDR2 (germline): LGHNA, YNFKEQ. CDR3 in amino acids: CASSQERLLAEQYF. The CDR3 DNA reads as TGTGCCAGCAGCCAAGAAAGACTACTCGCCGAGCAGTACTTC.

Regarding this clone: This CDR3 is also generated by other DNA sequences in the sample. CDR3 residues: CASSIGGQPQHF. DNA of the CDR3: TGTGCCAGTAGTATCGGGGGCCAGCCCCAGCATTTT. The rearrangement uses TRBV19 and TRBJ1-5; weak D call: TRBD1 (6 bases). This CDR3 has 12 residues. Trimming cost V 3 bases and J 7 bases, with 7 bases left between them. The germline gives CDR1 LNHDA, CDR2 SQIVND (reference sequence). Full variable domain (rest looked up from reference TRBV19 and TRBJ1-5): DGGITQSPKYLFRKEGQNVTLSCEQNLNHDAMYWYRQDPGQGLRLIYYSQIVNDFQKGDIAEGYSVSREKKESFPLTVTSAQKNPTAFYLCASSIGGQPQHFGDGTRLSIL.

The V gene is TRBV5-8, the J gene TRBJ2-3; a possible D gene is TRBD2 (7 bases). The CDR3 extends over 15 amino acids. Germline CDR1 is SGHTS and CDR2 is YDEGEE. Between the trimmed V and J ends, which lost 2 bases and 3 bases, there was a span of 13 bases. The CDR3 here is CASSLRGGGTDTQYF. For the CDR3, the DNA is TGTGCCAGCAGCTTAAGGGGGGGCGGGACAGATACGCAGTATTTT.

The genes are TRBV7-2 and TRBJ1-2; 10 bases fit TRBD1. V dropped 5 bases and J dropped 7; count of bases not matched to a gene: 7. Germline-derived CDR1 and CDR2 are SGHTA and FQGNSA. The CDR3 is 14 residues long. The CDR3 is CASSVTGGERGYTF. In DNA form, the CDR3 reads TGTGCCAGCAGCGTGACAGGGGGCGAGCGTGGCTACACCTTC.

The V call is TRBV5-1, the J call TRBJ1-1; 7 nucleotides agree with TRBD1. The CDR3 extends over 14 amino acids. Germline lookup yields CDR1 SGHRS and CDR2 YFSETQ. V was clipped by 0 bases and J by 6 bases; unmatched bases: 5. The CDR3 reads CASSLGQGPSEAFF. DNA of the CDR3: TGCGCCAGCAGCTTGGGACAGGGTCCTTCTGAAGCTTTCTTT.

V and J are TRBV5-1 and TRBJ2-7, with 7 bases aligning to TRBD1. V gave up 4 bases and J gave up 1 base; unmatched junction bases: 8. The CDR3 is 15 amino acids. The germline CDR1 and CDR2 sequences are SGHRS and YFSETQ. CDR3: CASSPATGPSYEQYF. In DNA, the CDR3 is TGCGCCAGCAGCCCGGCGACAGGGCCTTCCTACGAGCAGTACTTC.

The V and J genes are TRBV2 and TRBJ1-1, with TRBD1 matching over 8 bases. The CDR3 covers 15 residues. CDR1 is SNHLY, CDR2 FYNNEI, per germline. The V segment lost 7 bases and the J segment 1 base; nucleotides outside the gene matches: 8. The CDR3 DNA reads TGTGCCAGCACCCTTCGGACAGGGCAGAACACTGAAGCTTTCTTT. The encoded protein is CASTLRTGQNTEAFF. Using reference TRBV2 and TRBJ1-1 for the parts outside the CDR3, the full variable domain is EPEVTQTPSHQVTQMGQEVILRCVPISNHLYFYWYRQILGQKVEFLVSFYNNEISEKSEIFDDQFSVERPDGSNFTLKIRSTKLEDSAMYFCASTLRTGQNTEAFFGQGTRLTVV.

This sequence joins TRBV19 and TRBJ1-4; no clear D gene. V dropped 1 base and J dropped 8 bases, with 17 bases sitting between them. CDR1 is LNHDA and CDR2 is SQIVND in the germline V gene (reference sequence). The CDR3 is 16 amino acids. The CDR3 nucleotides read TGTGCCAGTAGTATAGTACGTTGGAGGTTTGGGGAAAAACTGTTTTTT. Its protein is CASSIVRWRFGEKLFF. The full variable domain, its missing parts supplied by reference TRBV19 and TRBJ1-4, is DGGITQSPKYLFRKEGQNVTLSCEQNLNHDAMYWYRQDPGQGLRLIYYSQIVNDFQKGDIAEGYSVSREKKESFPLTVTSAQKNPTAFYLCASSIVRWRFGEKLFFGSGTQLSVL.

V is TRBV4-3 and J is TRBJ2-2, with no clear D. The V gene lost 5 bases and the J gene lost 7 bases, with 8 bases spanning the gap. Germline lookup yields CDR1 LGHNA and CDR2 YSLEER. This CDR3 has 12 residues. CDR3 protein: CASSKYGGELFF. CDR3 nucleotide sequence: TGCGCCAGCAGCAAGTACGGCGGGGAGCTGTTTTTT.

The chain carries TRBV2 and TRBJ1-5, with no clear D. This CDR3 contains 14 residues. The germline V and J ends were trimmed by 7 bases and 6 bases, with 16 bases remaining between them. The germline V gene encodes CDR1 SNHLY and CDR2 FYNNEI. Written as DNA, the CDR3 is TGTGCCAGCAAGGAGGGCGGGTCCAGTCAGCCCCAGCATTTT. Its translation is CASKEGGSSQPQHF.

The gene calls are TRBV20-1 and TRBJ2-5, with D unresolved. Germline V CDR1 and CDR2: DFQATT, SNEGSKA (reference sequence). The length of the CDR3 is 11 residues. With 5 bases removed from V and 5 bases from J, the gap between germline ends came to 9 bases. The CDR3 DNA sequence: TGCAGTGCTCTTGGAACGGAGACCCAGTACTTC. Encoded protein: CSALGTETQYF.

V usage is TRBV28 and J usage is TRBJ1-1; TRBD1 aligns across 9 bases. This CDR3 region has 16 residues. V was pared by 6 bases and J by 7 bases, with 15 bases of the junction left unmatched. CDR1 and CDR2 (germline): MDHEN, SYDVKM. This chain's CDR3 is CASSLGWFDRGNEAFF. The CDR3 DNA is TGTGCCAGCAGCTTGGGGTGGTTCGACAGGGGGAATGAAGCTTTCTTT. The variable domain in full, completed from reference TRBV28 and TRBJ1-1, reads DVKVTQSSRYLVKRTGEKVFLECVQDMDHENMFWYRQDPGLGLRLIYFSYDVKMKEKGDIPEGYSVSREKKERFSLILESASTNQTSMYLCASSLGWFDRGNEAFFGQGTRLTVV.

The gene calls are TRBV5-8 and TRBJ1-2, with D maybe TRBD1 (6 bases). The CDR3 is made up of 13 amino acids. Germline lookup yields CDR1 SGHTS and CDR2 YDEGEE. Trimming took 6 bases from V and 2 from J, leaving 11 bases between them. For the CDR3, the DNA is TGTGCCAGCATCCTACAGGGAAACTATGGCTACACCTTC. Translated: CASILQGNYGYTF.

The chain combines TRBV5-8 with TRBJ1-2; no reliable D call. The CDR3 runs 11 residues. Deletions cut 5 bases from V and 4 bases from J, with 6 bases between. CDR1 and CDR2 (germline): SGHTS, YDEGEE. CDR3 sequence: CASSFRYGYTF. The CDR3 DNA reads as TGTGCCAGCAGTTTTCGCTATGGCTACACCTTC.

This chain uses TRBV5-1 with TRBJ1-2, with D unresolved. From germline, CDR1 is SGHRS and CDR2 YFSETQ. Trimming stripped 5 bases from V and 2 bases from J, with 10 bases between. The CDR3 consists of 13 residues. This CDR3 reads CASRAASNYGYTF. Here the CDR3 DNA reads TGCGCCAGCAGGGCGGCCAGCAACTATGGCTACACCTTC.

This clone was detected only a few times. The chain is built from TRBV9 and TRBJ1-1, with 7 bases identical to TRBD1. The CDR3 is made up of 12 amino acids. With V trimmed by 0 bases and J by 10 bases, 3 bases remained unmatched. Germline assignment: CDR1 SGDLS and CDR2 YYNGEE. CDR3 nucleotides: TGTGCCAGCAGCGTAGGACAGGGCGTAGCTTTCTTT. Protein sequence: CASSVGQGVAFF.

The rearrangement joins TRBV9 to TRBJ2-3; D gene unclear. This CDR3 has 13 residues. With 5 bases removed from V and 3 bases from J, the gap between germline ends came to 10 bases. Germline values: CDR1 SGDLS, CDR2 YYNGEE. The CDR3: CASRGSTTDTQYF. As DNA, the CDR3 is TGTGCCAGCAGGGGGTCCACTACAGATACGCAGTATTTT.

CDR3 sequence (DNA): TGTGCCAGCAGCTTAAAAAAGCCGAACACCGGGGAGCTGTTTTTT. Translating it yields CASSLKKPNTGELFF. The gene calls are TRBV13 and TRBJ2-2; D is unclear. This CDR3 contains 15 residues. CDR1 and CDR2 from the germline V gene are PRHDT and FYEKMQ (reference sequence). Trimming took 2 bases from V and 0 from J, leaving 7 bases between them.

The V gene is TRBV7-6, the J gene TRBJ2-5, with a tentative D call TRBD2 (5 bases). The CDR3 is made up of 18 amino acids. Trimming took 5 bases from V and 1 from J, leaving 23 bases between them. Germline V lookup: CDR1 SGHVS, CDR2 FNYEAQ. The CDR3 sequence is CASSGRQAGGNPQETQYF. The CDR3 region has the DNA TGTGCCAGCAGCGGACGTCAGGCGGGCGGTAATCCCCAAGAGACCCAGTACTTC.

The chain is built from TRBV6-5 and TRBJ1-1; no firm D call. Deletions cut 0 bases from V and 3 bases from J, with 11 bases between. This CDR3 region has 15 residues. Germline V lookup: CDR1 MNHEY, CDR2 SVGAGI. In DNA, the CDR3 is TGTGCCAGCAGTTACTCTCCCGGGGTCGACACTGAAGCTTTCTTT. Protein sequence: CASSYSPGVDTEAFF.

The rearrangement joins TRBV7-9 to TRBJ1-2, with D tentatively TRBD1 (5 bases). The V end lost 1 base, the J end lost 4 bases, and 10 bases lay between the germline ends. The CDR3 is made up of 14 amino acids. The germline V gene has CDR1 SEHNR and CDR2 FQNEAQ (reference sequence). CDR3 region: CASSLGQPGYGYTF. CDR3 DNA: TGTGCCAGCAGCTTAGGACAGCCCGGCTATGGCTACACCTTC.

The chain employs TRBV28 and TRBJ1-5; D unresolved. V lost 1 base and J lost 1, with 5 bases in between. Germline loops: CDR1 MDHEN, CDR2 SYDVKM. The CDR3 loop spans 14 amino acids. CDR3 nucleotide sequence: TGTGCCAGCAGTTTATTAGGCAGCAATCAGCCCCAGCATTTT. This codes for CASSLLGSNQPQHF.

This clone was seen a single time. The V and J genes are TRBV2 and TRBJ2-7, with D tentatively TRBD2 (6 bases). The V end lost 4 bases, the J end lost 4 bases, and 23 bases lay between the germline ends. The CDR3 is made up of 17 amino acids. Germline V gene sequence: CDR1 SNHLY, CDR2 FYNNEI. This CDR3 reads CASSVRGRGENIYEQYF. DNA of the CDR3: TGTGCCAGCAGTGTTAGGGGTCGCGGGGAGAACATTTACGAGCAGTACTTC.

The DNA of the CDR3 is TGTGCCAGCAGCCCGGGACTAGCGGGAGGGATCGACGAGCAGTACTTC. This gives the protein CASSPGLAGGIDEQYF. The J gene is TRBJ2-7, the V gene TRBV7-3; 16 positions agree with TRBD2. J lost 5 bases, V lost 5 bases, and 6 bases had no gene match. This CDR3 spans 16 amino acids. CDR1 is SGHTA, CDR2 FQGTGA, per germline. The full variable domain, its missing parts supplied by reference TRBV7-3 and TRBJ2-7, is GAGVSQTPSNKVTEKGKYVELRCDPISGHTALYWYRQSLGQGPEFLIYFQGTGAADDSGLPNDRFFAVRPEGSVSTLKIQRTERGDSAVYLCASSPGLAGGIDEQYFGPGTRLTVT.

V and J are TRBV28 and TRBJ2-1, with 8 bases that match TRBD2. The CDR3 loop spans 15 amino acids. CDR1 MDHEN and CDR2 SYDVKM come from the germline V gene. V lost 6 bases, J lost 4 bases, and 8 bases stayed unmatched. The CDR3: CASRASGGSYNEQFF. The CDR3 nucleotides read TGTGCCAGCAGGGCATCGGGGGGGAGTTACAATGAGCAGTTCTTC.